This TCR beta chain originates from a study of identical twins. Whole-study findings and limits: For cord blood, abundant beta clonotypes had fewer insertions, unlike memory repertoires, which showed none.

The CDR3 contains 12 residues. Germline CDR1 reads SGHRS; CDR2 reads YFSETQ. Trimming took 4 bases from V and 2 from J, leaving 6 bases between them. This clonotype was counted ten times or more. Its target is unknown. Each CDR3 protein is one row after TCRdb ran MiXCR on the 5' RACE reads. The sample lists 500,000 to 600,000 distinct CDR3 sequences; approximately 22% were seen once. The sample was also reused in another study, on T cells expressing NK-cell markers. That work states: Within the sequenced cohort of eight donors, seven exhibited HCMV seropositivity and one was seronegative. NKG2C+ dominant clonotypes from 6 or 7 donors made up roughly 1.0-7.0% of CD8+ T cells. The study left the HCMV specificity of expanded NKG2C+ T cell clones unresolved.

This TCR came from a woman aged 18-29 years in good health. The rearrangement joins TRBV5-1 to TRBJ2-5; no definite D call. Sequencing was carried out using CD4+ T cells sorted from blood. CDR3 amino acids: CASSEQQETQYF. The CDR3 nucleotides read TGCGCCAGCAGCGAACAACAAGAGACCCAGTACTTC. Complete variable domain (other parts from reference TRBV5-1 and TRBJ2-5): KAGVTQTPRYLIKTRGQQVTLSCSPISGHRSVSWYQQTPGQGLQFLFEYFSETQRNKGNFPGRFSGRQFSNSRSEMNVSTLELGDSALYLCASSEQQETQYFGPGTRLLVL.